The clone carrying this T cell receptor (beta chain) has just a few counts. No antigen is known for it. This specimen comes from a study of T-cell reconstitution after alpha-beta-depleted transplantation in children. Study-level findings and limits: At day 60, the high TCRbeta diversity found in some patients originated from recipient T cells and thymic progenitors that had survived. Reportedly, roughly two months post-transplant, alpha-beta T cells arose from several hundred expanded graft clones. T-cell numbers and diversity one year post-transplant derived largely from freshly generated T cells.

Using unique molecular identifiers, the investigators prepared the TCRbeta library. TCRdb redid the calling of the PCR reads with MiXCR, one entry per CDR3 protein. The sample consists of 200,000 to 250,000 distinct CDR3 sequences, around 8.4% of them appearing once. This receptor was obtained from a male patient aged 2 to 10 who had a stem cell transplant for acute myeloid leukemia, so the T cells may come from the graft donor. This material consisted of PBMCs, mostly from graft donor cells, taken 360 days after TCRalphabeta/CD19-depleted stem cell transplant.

CDR3 DNA sequence: TGCGCCAGCAGCTTGGATAGCGGGTATAAAGAGACCCAGTACTTC. This encodes CASSLDSGYKETQYF. The chain has TRBV5-1 and TRBJ2-5; 7 nucleotides line up with TRBD2. Germline V gene sequence: CDR1 SGHRS, CDR2 YFSETQ. The CDR3 runs to 15 residues. Unmatched junction bases numbered 5, after V lost 0 bases and J lost 3 bases.